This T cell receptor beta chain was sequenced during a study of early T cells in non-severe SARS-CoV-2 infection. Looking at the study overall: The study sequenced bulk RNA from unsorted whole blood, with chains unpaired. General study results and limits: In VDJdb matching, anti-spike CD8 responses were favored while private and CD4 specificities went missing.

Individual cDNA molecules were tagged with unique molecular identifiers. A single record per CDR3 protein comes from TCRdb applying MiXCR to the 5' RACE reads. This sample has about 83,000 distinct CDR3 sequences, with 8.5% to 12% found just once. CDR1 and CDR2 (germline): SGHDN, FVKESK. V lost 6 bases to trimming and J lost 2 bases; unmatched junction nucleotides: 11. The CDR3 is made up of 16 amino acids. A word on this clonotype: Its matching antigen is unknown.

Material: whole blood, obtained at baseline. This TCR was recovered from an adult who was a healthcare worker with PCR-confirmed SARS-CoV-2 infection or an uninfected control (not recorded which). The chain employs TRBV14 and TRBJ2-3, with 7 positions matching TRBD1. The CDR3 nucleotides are TGTGCCAGCAGTCTTCGGACAGGAGGCAACACAGATACGCAGTATTTT. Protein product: CASSLRTGGNTDTQYF.